Here is one TCR beta chain with its context. Its specificity is not known. Clones were sequenced by immunoSEQ multiplex PCR, and TCRdb holds only the in-frame ones, with some missing. The sample records 50,000 to 60,000 clones, around 87% being singletons. The data stem from a study of T cells in localized non-small cell lung cancer. General observations from the study: Uninvolved adjacent lung showed the highest T cell clonality, exceeding tumor. Increased T cell density in blood showed an association with longer overall survival.

Germline V gene lookup returns CDR1 SNHLY and CDR2 FYNNEI. There are 17 residues in the CDR3. Trimming took 6 bases from V and 5 from J; bases not matched to a gene: 16. This material consisted of PBMCs, taken before any cancer treatment. The clonotype comes from a female donor with stage II lung adenocarcinoma. The chain links TRBV2 to TRBJ1-5; TRBD1 agrees at 7 bases. The CDR3 region has the DNA TGTGCCAGCAGACCGACAGGGTTTCTGGATTGGGATCAGCCCCAGCATTTT. This gives the protein CASRPTGFLDWDQPQHF. Together with reference TRBV2 and TRBJ1-5, the CDR3 gives the full variable domain: EPEVTQTPSHQVTQMGQEVILRCVPISNHLYFYWYRQILGQKVEFLVSFYNNEISEKSEIFDDQFSVERPDGSNFTLKIRSTKLEDSAMYFCASRPTGFLDWDQPQHFGDGTRLSIL.